In its sample, the clone carrying this TCR beta chain was seen a few times. As yet, its antigen is unknown. Time point of the sample: week 47, end of study. A single vaccine dose contained 300 ug of mutant IDH1 20-mer peptide, and topical imiquimod was used with it. This record comes from a study of a mutant IDH1 vaccine in newly diagnosed glioma. On the study more broadly: Vaccines were begun 4-6 weeks after radiotherapy alone, or with temozolomide cycles. Patients previously underwent radiotherapy, temozolomide, or both, and most underwent both. Week 35 brought visit V12, which was followed by visit V13 at week 47. Study-level points and caveats: Immune responses induced by the vaccine were seen in just over 90% of patients, spanning multiple MHC alleles.

Assay: immunoSEQ multiplex PCR; the TCRdb copy retains only in-frame clones and omits some. Among 56,000 or so clones listed, roughly 76% were seen once. Germline assignment: CDR1 MNHNS and CDR2 SASEGT. The CDR3 covers 16 residues. The V gene lost 1 base and the J gene lost 5 bases, with 17 bases spanning the gap. The sample in question was PBMCs, obtained from a glioma patient whose treatment included an IDH1 peptide vaccine. The receptor comes from a man aged 50 or older with glioma. The genes are TRBV6-1 and TRBJ1-1; tentatively, D is TRBD1 (6 bases). The CDR3 reads CASSEEGGSGLTEAFF. CDR3 DNA: TGTGCCAGCAGTGAAGAAGGGGGGTCAGGGTTAACTGAAGCTTTCTTT.